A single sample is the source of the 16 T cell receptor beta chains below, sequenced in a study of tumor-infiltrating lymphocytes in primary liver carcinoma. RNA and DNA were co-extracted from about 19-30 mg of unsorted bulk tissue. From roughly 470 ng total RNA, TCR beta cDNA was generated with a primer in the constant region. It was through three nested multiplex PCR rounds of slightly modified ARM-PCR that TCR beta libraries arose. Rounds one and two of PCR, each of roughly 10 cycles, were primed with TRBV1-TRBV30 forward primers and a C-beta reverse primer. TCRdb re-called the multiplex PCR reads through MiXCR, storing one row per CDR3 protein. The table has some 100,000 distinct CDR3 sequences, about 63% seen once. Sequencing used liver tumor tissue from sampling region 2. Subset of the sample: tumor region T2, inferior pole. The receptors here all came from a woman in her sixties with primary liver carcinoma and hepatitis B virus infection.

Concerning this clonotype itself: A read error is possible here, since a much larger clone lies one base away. CDR3 DNA: TGTGCCAGCAGCTTGTTTCAGGGCGCTTCGGATGAGCAGTTCTTC. Translating it yields CASSLFQGASDEQFF. The V call is TRBV5-4, the J call TRBJ2-1; tentative D call: TRBD1 (5 bases). Trimming cost V 1 base and J 8 bases, with 16 bases left between them. Germline V CDR1 and CDR2: SGHNT, YYREEE (reference sequence). This CDR3 region has 15 residues.

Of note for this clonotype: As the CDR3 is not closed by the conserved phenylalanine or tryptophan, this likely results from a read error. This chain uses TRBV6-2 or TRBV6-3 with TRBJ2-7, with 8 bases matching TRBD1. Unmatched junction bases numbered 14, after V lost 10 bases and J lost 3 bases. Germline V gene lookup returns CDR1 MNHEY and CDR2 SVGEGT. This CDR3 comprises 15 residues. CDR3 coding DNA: TGTGCCAACACCTTTCGACAGGGGCGACACTACGAGCAGTACTCC. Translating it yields CANTFRQGRHYEQYS.

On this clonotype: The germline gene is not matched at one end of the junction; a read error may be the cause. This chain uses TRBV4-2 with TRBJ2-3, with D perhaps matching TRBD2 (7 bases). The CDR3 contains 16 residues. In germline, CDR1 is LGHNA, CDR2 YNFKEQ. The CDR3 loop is CASSQTGGRDGDTLYF. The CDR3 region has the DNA TGTGCCAGTAGCCAAACCGGGGGGCGTGACGGAGATACGCTGTATTTT.

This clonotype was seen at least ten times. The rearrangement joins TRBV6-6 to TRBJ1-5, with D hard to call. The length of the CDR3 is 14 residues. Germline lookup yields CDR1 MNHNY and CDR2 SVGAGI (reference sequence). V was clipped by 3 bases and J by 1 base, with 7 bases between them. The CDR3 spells CASSYVDSNQPQHF. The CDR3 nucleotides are TGTGCCAGCAGTTATGTGGACAGCAATCAGCCCCAGCATTTT.

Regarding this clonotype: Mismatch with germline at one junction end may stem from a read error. CDR3 amino acids: CAGSERQSHQPQHF. In DNA form, the CDR3 reads TGCGCCGGCAGTGAGAGGCAGTCCCATCAACCCCAGCATTTT. The V gene is TRBV10-2, the J gene TRBJ1-5, with D hard to call. The CDR3 runs 14 residues. The germline V gene encodes CDR1 WSHSY and CDR2 SAAADI.

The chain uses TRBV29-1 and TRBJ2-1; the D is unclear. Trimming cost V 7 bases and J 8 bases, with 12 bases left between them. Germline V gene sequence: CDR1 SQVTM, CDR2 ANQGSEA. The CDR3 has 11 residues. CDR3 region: CSGRLDDEQFF. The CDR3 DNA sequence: TGCAGCGGCCGTTTGGATGATGAGCAGTTCTTC.

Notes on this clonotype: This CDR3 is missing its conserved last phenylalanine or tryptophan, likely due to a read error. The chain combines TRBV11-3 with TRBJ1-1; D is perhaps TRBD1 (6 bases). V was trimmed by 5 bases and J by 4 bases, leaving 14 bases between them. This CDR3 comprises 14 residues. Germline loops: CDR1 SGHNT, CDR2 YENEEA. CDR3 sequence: CASSTVGAGTEAFS. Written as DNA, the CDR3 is TGTGCCAGCAGCACAGTGGGGGCCGGCACTGAAGCTTTCTCT.

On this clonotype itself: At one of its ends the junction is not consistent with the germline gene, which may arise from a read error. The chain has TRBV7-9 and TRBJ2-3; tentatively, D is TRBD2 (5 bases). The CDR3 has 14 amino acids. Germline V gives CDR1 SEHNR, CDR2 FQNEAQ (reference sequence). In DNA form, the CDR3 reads TGTGCCAGCAGCTTAAGAGGGAGCACAGCTACGCAGTATTTT. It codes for CASSLRGSTATQYF.

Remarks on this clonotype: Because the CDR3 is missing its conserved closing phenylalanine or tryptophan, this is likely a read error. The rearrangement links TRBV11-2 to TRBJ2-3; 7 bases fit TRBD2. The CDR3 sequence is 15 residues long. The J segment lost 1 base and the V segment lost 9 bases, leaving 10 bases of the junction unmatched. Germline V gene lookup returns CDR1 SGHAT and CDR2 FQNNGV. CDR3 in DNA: TGTGCCAGTGGACTAGAGGCGGGAGGCACAGATACGCAGTATTCT. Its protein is CASGLEAGGTDTQYS.

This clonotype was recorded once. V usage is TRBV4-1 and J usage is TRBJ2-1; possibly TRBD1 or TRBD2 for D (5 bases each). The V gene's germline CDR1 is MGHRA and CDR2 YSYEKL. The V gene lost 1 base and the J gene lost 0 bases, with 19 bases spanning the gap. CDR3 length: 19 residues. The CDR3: CASSQVGEGPVSSYNEQFF. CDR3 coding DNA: TGCGCCAGCAGCCAAGTAGGAGAGGGACCAGTTAGCTCCTACAATGAGCAGTTCTTC.

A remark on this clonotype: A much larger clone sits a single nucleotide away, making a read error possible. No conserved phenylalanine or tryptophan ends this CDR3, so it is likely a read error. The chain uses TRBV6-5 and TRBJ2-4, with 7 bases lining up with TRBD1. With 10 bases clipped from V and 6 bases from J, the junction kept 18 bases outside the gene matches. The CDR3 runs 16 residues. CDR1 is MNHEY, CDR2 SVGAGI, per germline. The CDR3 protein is CATSQNRDRVPNIQYL. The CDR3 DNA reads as TGTGCCACCAGCCAAAACCGGGACAGAGTCCCAAACATTCAGTACCTC.

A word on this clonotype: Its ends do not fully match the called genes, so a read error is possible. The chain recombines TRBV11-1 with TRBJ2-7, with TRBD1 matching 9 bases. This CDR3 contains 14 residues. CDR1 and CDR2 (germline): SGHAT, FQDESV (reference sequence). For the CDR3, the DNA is TGTGCCAGCTGCTTAATTGGGACAGGGATCGAGCACTACTTC. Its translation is CASCLIGTGIEHYF.

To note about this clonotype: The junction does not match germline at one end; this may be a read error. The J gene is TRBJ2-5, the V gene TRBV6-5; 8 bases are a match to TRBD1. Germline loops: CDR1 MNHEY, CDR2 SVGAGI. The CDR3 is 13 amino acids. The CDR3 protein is CASSPRQGKNQYF. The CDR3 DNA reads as TGTGCTAGCAGCCCCCGACAGGGGAAGAACCAGTACTTC.

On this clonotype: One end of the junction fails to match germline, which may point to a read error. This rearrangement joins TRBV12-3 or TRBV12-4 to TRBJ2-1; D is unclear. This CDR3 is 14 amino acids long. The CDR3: CASNPRSFYNEHFF. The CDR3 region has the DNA TGTGCCAGCAATCCCAGGAGTTTCTACAATGAGCACTTCTTC.

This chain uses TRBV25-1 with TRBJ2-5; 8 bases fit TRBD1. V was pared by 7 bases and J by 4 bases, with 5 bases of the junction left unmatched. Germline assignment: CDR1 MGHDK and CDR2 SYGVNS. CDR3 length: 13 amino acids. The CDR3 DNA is TGTGCCAGCACCAGGGGGCCCCGAGAGACCCAGTACTTC. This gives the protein CASTRGPRETQYF.

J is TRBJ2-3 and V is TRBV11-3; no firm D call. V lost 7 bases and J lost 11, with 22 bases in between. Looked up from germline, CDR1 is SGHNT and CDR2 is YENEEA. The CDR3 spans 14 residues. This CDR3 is CASIFRTGTVMQYF. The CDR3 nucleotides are TGTGCCAGCATCTTCCGGACGGGCACAGTTATGCAGTATTTT.